This T cell receptor beta chain was obtained from a study of a mutant IDH1 vaccine in newly diagnosed glioma. About this clone itself: Its antigen remains unidentified.

V was pared by 10 bases and J by 9 bases, with 18 bases of the junction left unmatched. This CDR3 contains 15 residues. Germline CDR1 SNHLY, CDR2 FYNNEI. The method was immunoSEQ multiplex PCR; TCRdb's version includes in-frame clones alone and lacks a portion of them. The sample carries approximately 50,000 clones, around 85% recorded once. The time point here: week 35, safety follow-up. In every dose of vaccine, 300 ug of mutant IDH1 20-mer peptide was given alongside topical imiquimod. This receptor was obtained from a man aged 35 to 55 with glioma. The V and J genes are TRBV2 and TRBJ1-5; 7 positions match TRBD1. The specimen was PBMCs, collected from a glioma patient whose treatment included an IDH1 peptide vaccine. Written as DNA, the CDR3 is TGTGCCACAACCAGGGGGGGAGGAGGGGGTAGGCCCCAGCATTTT. It specifies CATTRGGGGGRPQHF.